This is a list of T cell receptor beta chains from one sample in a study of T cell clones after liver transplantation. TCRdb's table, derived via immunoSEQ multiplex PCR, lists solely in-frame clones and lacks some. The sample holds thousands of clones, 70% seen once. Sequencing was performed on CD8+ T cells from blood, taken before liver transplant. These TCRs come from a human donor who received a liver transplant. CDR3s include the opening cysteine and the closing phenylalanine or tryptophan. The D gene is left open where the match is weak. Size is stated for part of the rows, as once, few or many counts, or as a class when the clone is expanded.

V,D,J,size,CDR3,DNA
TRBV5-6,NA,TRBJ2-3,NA,CASSPGANTDTQYF,TGTGCCAGCAGCCCAGGGGCCAACACAGATACGCAGTATTTT
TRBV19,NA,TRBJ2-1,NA,CASRAGRGNNEQFF,TGTGCTAGTAGGGCAGGACGGGGTAACAATGAGCAGTTCTTC
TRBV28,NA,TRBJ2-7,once,CASSQTAVSEQYF,TGTGCCAGCAGTCAGACGGCCGTTTCGGAGCAGTACTTC
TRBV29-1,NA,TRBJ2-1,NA,CSVEWQNNEQFF,TGCAGCGTTGAATGGCAGAACAATGAGCAGTTCTTC
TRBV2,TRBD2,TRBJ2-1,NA,CASSPGTSVSSYNEQFF,TGTGCCAGCAGTCCCGGGACTAGCGTTAGCTCCTACAATGAGCAGTTCTTC
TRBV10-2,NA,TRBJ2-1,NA,CASSEILDNEQFF,TGCGCCAGCAGTGAGATCTTGGACAATGAGCAGTTCTTC
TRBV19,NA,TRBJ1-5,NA,CASSIASGGNQPQHF,TGTGCCAGTAGTATAGCGTCAGGGGGCAATCAGCCCCAGCATTTT
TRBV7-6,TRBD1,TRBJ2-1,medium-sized,CASRQPLQGPFNRDPRYEQFF,TGTGCCAGCAGACAGCCATTACAGGGGCCGTTCAACCGGGACCCGCGGTATGAGCAGTTCTTC
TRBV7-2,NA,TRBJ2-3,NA,CASSLANGYTDTQYF,TGTGCCAGCAGCTTAGCGAACGGGTACACAGATACGCAGTATTTT
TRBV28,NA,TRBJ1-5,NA,CASSLWTASNQPQHF,TGTGCCAGCAGTTTATGGACAGCTAGCAATCAGCCCCAGCATTTT
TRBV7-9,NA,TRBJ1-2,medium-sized,CASSYTGGAGYTF,TGTGCCAGCAGCTACACTGGAGGTGCTGGCTACACCTTC